What follows are 10 T cell receptor beta chains derived from one specimen sequenced in a study of T cells in women clearing cervical HPV infection listed by TCRdb under 2018. Library generation was performed with the immunoSEQ multiplex PCR assay. TCRdb's version of the immuneACCESS table is confined to in-frame rearrangements and falls short of the full clone set. An unresolved V gene accounts for under half of the shortfall where checked; the remainder is of unknown origin. The table held for this sample gives some 39,000 clones. The ten largest clonotypes hold about 3.9% of the sample. Specimen: blood buffy coat. The receptors stem from a woman between 18 and 75 years old with a cervical HPV16 infection that either progressed to CIN3+ or cleared (not recorded which).

As regards this clone: The read terminates 3 residues ahead of where the CDR3 ends, so the germline J gene completes it. The chain couples TRBV18 to TRBJ1-1; possibly TRBD1 for D (5 bases). The length of the CDR3 is 11 residues. Deletions cut 6 bases from V and 7 bases from J, with 9 bases between. Germline V gives CDR1 KGHSH, CDR2 LQKENI. The part of the CDR3 DNA that was read is TGTGCCAGCTCGGGGACTGGTGAA. Its translation is CASSGTGE. The complete CDR3 protein is CASSGTGEAFF.

With respect to this clone: Read sequence stops 3 residues before the CDR3 end, and the germline J gene provides the missing end. The chain combines TRBV7-9 with TRBJ2-3, with D tentatively TRBD2 (6 bases). CDR3 length: 14 residues. Trimming removed 8 bases from V and 4 bases from J, with 16 bases in between. From germline, CDR1 is SEHNR and CDR2 FQNEAQ (reference sequence). Partial CDR3 DNA: TGTGCCAGCGCCTCCGGGGAGGATTCAGATACG. It translates to CASASGEDSDT. The whole CDR3 protein is CASASGEDSDTQYF.

Turning to this clone: The sequenced fragment ends 3 residues before the CDR3 boundary, so the rest is inferred from the germline J gene. J is TRBJ2-7 and V is TRBV5-1, with 10 bases lining up with TRBD1. The CDR3 consists of 14 residues. Germline values: CDR1 SGHRS, CDR2 YFSETQ. V dropped 4 bases and J dropped 4; count of bases not matched to a gene: 5. CDR3 DNA (partial): TGCGCCAGCAGCGGGGGACAGGGGTTATACGAG. Its protein product is CASSGGQGLYE. The entire CDR3 reads CASSGGQGLYEQYF.

Worth noting for this clone: The read comes to an end 3 residues before the CDR3 does, leaving the germline J gene to fill in the end. The V and J genes are TRBV18 and TRBJ1-2; TRBD1 is a possible D gene (5 bases). CDR1 and CDR2 from the germline V gene are KGHSH and LQKENI. The CDR3 has 12 amino acids. The sequenced CDR3 bases are TGTGCCAGCTCACCAACGGGGGATACC. Amino acid sequence: CASSPTGDT. The complete CDR3 sequence is CASSPTGDTYTF.

As for this clone: The read ends 3 residues shy of where the CDR3 ends; the end is completed using the germline J gene. The chain is built from TRBV6-2 or TRBV6-3 and TRBJ2-3, with 10 bases identical to TRBD2. Germline CDR1 reads MNHEY; CDR2 reads SVGEGT. The V and J ends lost 7 bases and 4 bases, in that order; junction bases with no gene match: 8. There are 15 residues in the CDR3. The part of the CDR3 DNA that was read is TGTGCCAGCAACGCTGCAGCGGGGGGGCCAGATACG. Translating gives CASNAAAGGPDT. The whole CDR3 region reads CASNAAAGGPDTQYF.

Details on this clone: Coverage ceases 3 residues before the CDR3 finishes, and the germline J gene fills in the end. The chain links TRBV18 to TRBJ1-1; 7 bases align to TRBD1. This CDR3 spans 15 amino acids. CDR1 is KGHSH and CDR2 is LQKENI in the germline V gene. Germline trimming cut 6 bases from V and 0 bases from J; bases unmatched to any gene: 7. CDR3 region: CASSPPGTVNTEAFF. The part of the CDR3 DNA that was read is TGTGCCAGCTCCCCCCCGGGGACAGTGAACACTGAA.

Concerning this clone itself: The CDR3 end lies 3 residues beyond the end of the read and is filled in from the germline J gene. The chain links TRBV5-1 to TRBJ2-2, with D possibly TRBD1 on 5 matching bases. Germline loops: CDR1 SGHRS, CDR2 YFSETQ. The CDR3 is 15 residues long. With 0 bases removed from V and 2 bases from J, the gap between germline ends came to 8 bases. The covered CDR3 bases are TGCGCCAGCAGCTTGGGGACACAAAACACCGGGGAG. Translated: CASSLGTQNTGE. The whole CDR3 sequence reads CASSLGTQNTGELFF.

As to this clone: The CDR3 is cut off 3 residues early in the read; its end comes from the germline J gene. The rearrangement joins TRBV20-1 to TRBJ2-3; 9 positions match TRBD2. This CDR3 is built from 15 residues. The germline V gene encodes CDR1 DFQATT and CDR2 SNEGSKA (reference sequence). The sequenced CDR3 bases are TGCAGTGCTAGACCACTAGCGGGCGGAAAAGAGACG. Translation gives CSARPLAGGKET. The complete CDR3 protein is CSARPLAGGKETQYF.

Comments on this clone: The read is 3 residues too short to cover the CDR3 end, so that end is filled in from the germline J gene. This sample also contains other DNA sequences that code for the same CDR3. The gene calls are TRBV6-2 or TRBV6-3 and TRBJ1-1, with 7 nucleotides matching TRBD1. The length of the CDR3 is 17 residues. CDR1 and CDR2 from the germline V gene are MNHEY and SVGEGT. CDR3 DNA, as far as it was read: TGTGCCAGCAGTAAGACAACCGACAGGGCCACGGGCACAGGA. Encoded protein: CASSKTTDRATGTG. The entire CDR3 protein is CASSKTTDRATGTGAFF.

The CDR3 loop reads CASNDRGGSPLHF. The CDR3 DNA, read in part, is TGTGCCAGCAACGACAGGGGAGGTTCACCC. This sequence joins TRBV19 and TRBJ1-6; 8 bases line up with TRBD1. The CDR3 is cut off 3 residues early in the read; its end comes from the germline J gene. The CDR3 length is 13 residues. Per germline, CDR1 LNHDA and CDR2 SQIVND (reference sequence). J lost 9 bases, V lost 9 bases, and 7 bases had no gene match.